The 12 T cell receptor beta chains given below trace back to one sample, sequenced in a study of CD8+CD57+ T cells in acquired aplastic anemia. Genomic DNA was employed as the template in profiling TCR beta VDJ and CDR3. TCRdb independently ran MiXCR on the reads; one entry per CDR3 protein. The repertoire holds approximately 98,000 distinct CDR3 sequences, with 50% to 65% as singletons. The sequenced sample consisted of sorted CD4+, CD8+, or CD8+CD57+ T cells (not recorded which) from PBMCs. These receptors were obtained from a human donor in good health, serving as a control.

As to this clonotype: A read error may account for a junction end that differs from germline. The V and J genes are TRBV10-3 and TRBJ1-2; D unresolved. The CDR3 sequence is 13 residues long. The germline V gene encodes CDR1 ENHRY and CDR2 SYGVKD. The CDR3 region has the DNA TGTGCCATCAGTGAGAGAGGGAACGATGGCTACGCCTTC. As protein: CAISERGNDGYAF.

The J gene is TRBJ2-3, the V gene TRBV9; TRBD2 agrees at 10 bases. V shed 4 bases and J 6 bases; nucleotides not matched to a gene: 5. There are 14 residues in the CDR3. In germline, CDR1 is SGDLS, CDR2 YYNGEE. The DNA for the CDR3 is TGTGCCAGCAGCCCCCCAGCGGGGGGGGATACGCAGTATTTT. This gives the protein CASSPPAGGDTQYF.

The V gene is TRBV19, the J gene TRBJ2-2; maybe TRBD1 (5 bases). Germline loops: CDR1 LNHDA, CDR2 SQIVND (reference sequence). The V end was cut by 5 bases, the J end by 6 bases, with 10 bases between. The CDR3 spans 13 residues. CDR3 nucleotide sequence: TGTGCCAGTAGTTCCTGGGGCGCCGGGGAGCTGTTTTTT. Translation: CASSSWGAGELFF. Based on the CDR3 plus reference TRBV19 and TRBJ2-2, the full variable domain is DGGITQSPKYLFRKEGQNVTLSCEQNLNHDAMYWYRQDPGQGLRLIYYSQIVNDFQKGDIAEGYSVSREKKESFPLTVTSAQKNPTAFYLCASSSWGAGELFFGEGSRLTVL.

The V and J genes are TRBV19 and TRBJ1-1; D not certain. The CDR3 is 15 residues long. V dropped 1 base and J dropped 1 base, with 10 bases sitting between them. Germline V CDR1 and CDR2: LNHDA, SQIVND (reference sequence). The CDR3 protein is CASSIGSVGNTEAFF. CDR3 in DNA: TGTGCCAGTAGTATAGGCTCGGTGGGGAACACTGAAGCTTTCTTT. The full variable domain, its missing parts supplied by reference TRBV19 and TRBJ1-1, is DGGITQSPKYLFRKEGQNVTLSCEQNLNHDAMYWYRQDPGQGLRLIYYSQIVNDFQKGDIAEGYSVSREKKESFPLTVTSAQKNPTAFYLCASSIGSVGNTEAFFGQGTRLTVV.

A single count supports this clonotype. V and J are TRBV2 and TRBJ1-1; D is perhaps TRBD1 (6 bases). Trimming shortened V by 9 bases and J by 2 bases, and 16 bases separated the two germline ends. CDR1 is SNHLY and CDR2 is FYNNEI in the germline V gene. This CDR3 region has 14 residues. This chain's CDR3 is CASRGGAGNTEAFF. The CDR3 nucleotides read TGTGCCAGTCGCGGGGGCGCGGGCAACACTGAAGCTTTCTTT.

This chain joins TRBV29-1 and TRBJ2-1, with D possibly called TRBD1 or TRBD2 (5 bases each). This CDR3 region has 14 residues. Trimming pared 2 bases from V and 8 bases from J, leaving 16 bases between. CDR1 SQVTM and CDR2 ANQGSEA come from the germline V gene. The CDR3 protein is CSVEPGRGRDEQFF. CDR3 bases: TGCAGCGTTGAACCGGGACGGGGAAGGGATGAGCAGTTCTTC.

The chain is built from TRBV24-1 and TRBJ2-1, with TRBD1 matching over 10 bases. The junction had 1 base not matched to a gene; V was cut back by 5 bases and J by 4 bases. There are 14 residues in the CDR3. Germline CDR1 KGHDR, CDR2 SFDVKD. The CDR3 bases are TGTGCCACCAGTGGGGACAGGGGTTACAATGAGCAGTTCTTC. This sequence encodes CATSGDRGYNEQFF.

This clonotype was found many times. The chain combines TRBV24-1 with TRBJ2-2; no reliable D call. Germline loops: CDR1 KGHDR, CDR2 SFDVKD. CDR3 length: 15 amino acids. With 3 bases removed from V and 6 bases from J, the gap between germline ends came to 13 bases. The CDR3 DNA sequence: TGTGCCACCAGTGATCCGGTGAAAGGCCCCGGGGAGCTGTTTTTT. Residues: CATSDPVKGPGELFF.

The chain recombines TRBV5-1 with TRBJ1-5, with a weak D call TRBD1 (6 bases). The V gene's germline CDR1 is SGHRS and CDR2 YFSETQ. V gave up 4 bases and J gave up 4 bases, with 12 bases separating them. The CDR3 spans 14 residues. This chain's CDR3 is CASSLDSNNQPQHF. CDR3 bases: TGCGCCAGCAGCCTGGACAGTAATAATCAGCCCCAGCATTTT.

This clonotype was counted ten times or more. V is TRBV15 and J is TRBJ1-4, with a weak D call TRBD1 (5 bases). There are 17 residues in the CDR3. Trimming removed 1 base from V and 5 bases from J, with 17 bases in between. Germline loops: CDR1 LNHNV, CDR2 YYDKDF (reference sequence). The DNA for the CDR3 is TGTGCCACCAGCAGAGGGGTTGACGGCGGGGGGAATGAAAAACTGTTTTTT. It encodes CATSRGVDGGGNEKLFF.

This clonotype was detected many times. The J gene is TRBJ2-3, the V gene TRBV4-1; D is unclear. Germline V gene sequence: CDR1 MGHRA, CDR2 YSYEKL. The ends were cut back, 5 bases at V and 2 bases at J, with 8 bases in the middle. This CDR3 is 13 amino acids long. The CDR3 nucleotides are TGCGCCAGCAGCATAGATCCCACAGATACGCAGTATTTT. As protein: CASSIDPTDTQYF.

This clonotype was observed many times. V is TRBV20-1 and J is TRBJ1-2; D is uncertain. Deletions cut 0 bases from V and 0 bases from J, with 8 bases between. The CDR3 is 14 residues long. The germline V gene has CDR1 DFQATT and CDR2 SNEGSKA (reference sequence). The CDR3 spells CSARDVAANYGYTF. The CDR3 coding sequence is TGCAGTGCTAGAGATGTGGCAGCTAACTATGGCTACACCTTC.